The rows below give T cell receptor beta chains drawn from one sample of a study of blood T cell repertoires in COVID-19. Sequenced by immunoSEQ multiplex PCR; TCRdb stores in-frame clones only, minus some. The table lists roughly 220,000 clones, 84% of them singletons. The sequencing sample was made of peripheral blood. These receptors were collected from a man aged 25-40 years with active or convalescent COVID-19. Each CDR3 is given with its conserved first and last residue. The D gene is left open where the match is weak. Rows may omit the clone size; those that give it use once, few, many or a size class.

j_gene: TRBJ2-5; v_gene: TRBV10-2; d_gene: NA; len: 15; abundance: few; CDR3nt: TGCGCCAGCAGTGAGGGCTTGCCCCCCCAGGGCACCCAGTACTTC; CDR3aa: CASSEGLPPQGTQYF
j_gene: TRBJ1-5; v_gene: TRBV28; d_gene: NA; len: 12; abundance: NA; CDR3nt: TGTGCCAGCAGTGACAACAATCAGCCCCAGCATTTT; CDR3aa: CASSDNNQPQHF
j_gene: TRBJ2-6; v_gene: TRBV9; d_gene: TRBD2; len: 15; abundance: NA; CDR3nt: TGTGCCAGCAGCGGACTAGCTTCTGGGGCCAACGTCCTGACTTTC; CDR3aa: CASSGLASGANVLTF
j_gene: TRBJ1-6; v_gene: TRBV9; d_gene: NA; len: 15; abundance: once; CDR3nt: TGTGCCAGCAGCGTTTTAGCGGATTCGAGTTCACCCCTCCACTTT; CDR3aa: CASSVLADSSSPLHF
j_gene: TRBJ1-4; v_gene: TRBV18; d_gene: NA; len: 15; abundance: few; CDR3nt: TGTGCCAGCTCAAATGGACAGACAACTAATGAAAAACTGTTTTTT; CDR3aa: CASSNGQTTNEKLFF
j_gene: TRBJ1-2; v_gene: TRBV5-1; d_gene: NA; len: 15; abundance: NA; CDR3nt: TGCGCCAGCAGCTTGGCGGAGGGTGAAGTCTATGGCTACACCTTC; CDR3aa: CASSLAEGEVYGYTF
j_gene: TRBJ1-5; v_gene: TRBV2; d_gene: NA; len: 17; abundance: NA; CDR3nt: TGTGCCAGCAGTGATCCAGGGCTGAGGTATAGCAATCAGCCCCAGCATTTT; CDR3aa: CASSDPGLRYSNQPQHF
j_gene: TRBJ2-7; v_gene: TRBV6-5; d_gene: NA; len: 13; abundance: NA; CDR3nt: TGTGCCAGCAATAGACAGGCGGACTACGAGCAGTACTTC; CDR3aa: CASNRQADYEQYF
j_gene: TRBJ1-5; v_gene: TRBV7-9; d_gene: NA; len: 12; abundance: NA; CDR3nt: TGTGCCAGCAGCAACCGGGGTCAGCCCCAGCATTTT; CDR3aa: CASSNRGQPQHF
j_gene: TRBJ2-1; v_gene: TRBV2; d_gene: TRBD2; len: 15; abundance: NA; CDR3nt: TGTGCCAGCAATACGTTCGGGGGGACCTTAGGGGAGCAGTTCTTC; CDR3aa: CASNTFGGTLGEQFF
j_gene: TRBJ2-1; v_gene: TRBV6-4; d_gene: NA; len: 12; abundance: once; CDR3nt: TGTGCCAGCAGTGACGAGTTTTTAGAGCAGTTCTTC; CDR3aa: CASSDEFLEQFF
j_gene: TRBJ2-1; v_gene: TRBV4-2; d_gene: TRBD1; len: 16; abundance: few; CDR3nt: TGTGCCAGCAGCGACCGGGACAGCAACAGCGACAATGAGCAGTTCTTC; CDR3aa: CASSDRDSNSDNEQFF
j_gene: TRBJ2-7; v_gene: TRBV27; d_gene: NA; len: 15; abundance: NA; CDR3nt: TGTGCCAGCAGATCCCCCTCTGCGGGGAGGTACGAGCAGTACTTC; CDR3aa: CASRSPSAGRYEQYF
j_gene: TRBJ2-7; v_gene: TRBV2; d_gene: TRBD1; len: 15; abundance: few; CDR3nt: TGTGCCAGCAGGTCCCTGGGACAGGGGGCGAGAGAGCAGTACTTC; CDR3aa: CASRSLGQGAREQYF
j_gene: TRBJ2-7; v_gene: TRBV2; d_gene: NA; len: 13; abundance: NA; CDR3nt: TGTGCCAGCAGTGGTGTTCCGGGGTCCGAGCAGTACTTC; CDR3aa: CASSGVPGSEQYF
j_gene: TRBJ1-2; v_gene: TRBV4-3; d_gene: TRBD1; len: 16; abundance: NA; CDR3nt: TGCGCCAGCAGCCAAGATCGGAGGGGACAGGGTGGTGGCTACACCTTC; CDR3aa: CASSQDRRGQGGGYTF
j_gene: TRBJ2-7; v_gene: TRBV27; d_gene: TRBD2; len: 18; abundance: NA; CDR3nt: TGTGCCAGCAGTTTATCAGGGACTAGCGGAATTCCCTCTTACGAGCAGTACTTC; CDR3aa: CASSLSGTSGIPSYEQYF
j_gene: TRBJ1-2; v_gene: TRBV2; d_gene: TRBD1; len: 14; abundance: NA; CDR3nt: TGTGCCAGCAGTCGACAGGGGGCTAACTATGGCTACACCTTC; CDR3aa: CASSRQGANYGYTF
j_gene: TRBJ1-4; v_gene: TRBV2; d_gene: NA; len: 13; abundance: NA; CDR3nt: TGTGCCAGTAACAGGGAGTTTTTTGAAAAACTGTTTTTT; CDR3aa: CASNREFFEKLFF
j_gene: TRBJ2-1; v_gene: TRBV10-1; d_gene: NA; len: 16; abundance: NA; CDR3nt: TGCGCCAGCAGTGACGTTTGGGGGGGCTACCACAATGAGCAGTTCTTC; CDR3aa: CASSDVWGGYHNEQFF
j_gene: TRBJ1-2; v_gene: TRBV4-1; d_gene: NA; len: 14; abundance: NA; CDR3nt: TGCGCCAGCAGCCAAGGGCAGGAGGTTTATGGCTACACCTTC; CDR3aa: CASSQGQEVYGYTF
j_gene: TRBJ2-7; v_gene: TRBV4-1; d_gene: TRBD2; len: 17; abundance: NA; CDR3nt: TGCGCCAGCAGCCAAAGCCCTAGCGGGGGAACCCCCTACGAGCAGTACTTC; CDR3aa: CASSQSPSGGTPYEQYF
j_gene: TRBJ1-3; v_gene: TRBV7-9; d_gene: NA; len: 14; abundance: NA; CDR3nt: TGTGCCAGCAGCCAAACAGGTTCCGGAAACACCATATATTTT; CDR3aa: CASSQTGSGNTIYF
j_gene: TRBJ1-1; v_gene: TRBV19; d_gene: NA; len: 16; abundance: NA; CDR3nt: TGTGCCAGTAGTATTATGTTGGCAGGGCCGTGGACTGAAGCTTTCTTT; CDR3aa: CASSIMLAGPWTEAFF
j_gene: TRBJ1-1; v_gene: TRBV11-2; d_gene: NA; len: 14; abundance: NA; CDR3nt: TGTGCCAGCAGCTTAGATTTGGGGGCCACTGAAGCTTTCTTT; CDR3aa: CASSLDLGATEAFF